The next 22 T cell receptor beta chains were all read from a single sample in a study of cytomegalovirus exposure and HLA in healthy donors. PCR used 60 Vbeta primers and 13 Jbeta primers. Profiling relied on immunoSEQ multiplex PCR, and the TCRdb table lists in-frame clones only, not all of them. This sample has 90,000 to 120,000 clones, with about three quarters found just once. Specimen: PBMCs. The receptors shown here come from a man younger than 40 in good health and CMV-seronegative.

This clone was seen a few times. The chain has TRBV6-6 and TRBJ1-5; no firm D call. The CDR3 loop spans 14 amino acids. Trimming removed 6 bases from V and 1 base from J, with 10 bases in between. Germline-derived CDR1 and CDR2 are MNHNY and SVGAGI (reference sequence). Here the CDR3 DNA reads TGTGCCAGCAGACCCGGTATGAGCAATCAGCCCCAGCATTTT. It translates to CASRPGMSNQPQHF.

The chain combines TRBV11-1 with TRBJ2-3; 9 positions match TRBD2. In germline, CDR1 is SGHAT, CDR2 FQDESV (reference sequence). J was trimmed by 3 bases and V by 5 bases; bases with no gene match: 6. This CDR3 spans 15 amino acids. The CDR3 DNA follows: TGTGCCAGCAGCAATAGCGGGAGTTTTACAGATACGCAGTATTTT. It is translated as CASSNSGSFTDTQYF.

This chain uses TRBV7-9 with TRBJ2-5; TRBD1 aligns across 10 bases. TRBJ2-7 explains the end of the DNA better; the J call may be wrong. Per germline, CDR1 SEHNR and CDR2 FQNEAQ (reference sequence). This CDR3 has 14 amino acids. CDR3 sequence: CASSTRQGADEQYF. CDR3 nucleotide sequence: TGTGCCAGCAGCACTCGACAGGGGGCTGACGAGCAGTACTTC.

The chain employs TRBV27 and TRBJ2-7, with TRBD2 matching over 13 bases. Unmatched junction bases numbered 5, after V lost 6 bases and J lost 3 bases. Germline V gives CDR1 MNHEY, CDR2 SMNVEV (reference sequence). The CDR3 runs to 15 residues. As DNA, the CDR3 is TGTGCCAGCAGCACACTAGCGGGGGGGATCTACGAGCAGTACTTC. Translated, it gives CASSTLAGGIYEQYF.

V is TRBV9 and J is TRBJ2-3; maybe TRBD2 (5 bases). V was pared by 2 bases and J by 6 bases, with 13 bases between. CDR3 length: 14 residues. Germline V gene lookup returns CDR1 SGDLS and CDR2 YYNGEE. CDR3 sequence: CASSVGPEVDTQYF. The CDR3 region has the DNA TGTGCCAGCAGCGTGGGCCCGGAGGTGGATACGCAGTATTTT.

This chain links TRBV6-6 with TRBJ2-1; D is possibly TRBD1 (6 bases). Germline values: CDR1 MNHNY, CDR2 SVGAGI (reference sequence). Deletions cut 7 bases from V and 2 bases from J, with 15 bases between. The CDR3 consists of 15 residues. CDR3 amino acids: CASTQGRQTYNEQFF. The CDR3, as DNA: TGTGCCAGCACCCAGGGGAGACAGACCTACAATGAGCAGTTCTTC.

The V call is TRBV28, the J call TRBJ2-3; 12 bases line up with TRBD2. Germline trimming cut 6 bases from V and 1 base from J; bases unmatched to any gene: 5. The germline V gene encodes CDR1 MDHEN and CDR2 SYDVKM. The CDR3 loop spans 16 amino acids. For the CDR3, the DNA is TGTGCCAGCAGCTCCCGGACTAGCGGGGGCACAGATACGCAGTATTTT. The encoded protein is CASSSRTSGGTDTQYF. The full variable domain, completed using reference TRBV28 and TRBJ2-3, is DVKVTQSSRYLVKRTGEKVFLECVQDMDHENMFWYRQDPGLGLRLIYFSYDVKMKEKGDIPEGYSVSREKKERFSLILESASTNQTSMYLCASSSRTSGGTDTQYFGPGTRLTVL.

V gene TRBV19 combines with J gene TRBJ2-7; 7 bases are a match to TRBD1. The germline gives CDR1 LNHDA, CDR2 SQIVND (reference sequence). V shed 7 bases and J 4 bases; nucleotides not matched to a gene: 7. The CDR3 runs 13 residues. The CDR3 DNA sequence: TGTGCCAGTACCGGGACAGCGGATTACGAGCAGTACTTC. Translating it yields CASTGTADYEQYF.

The chain carries TRBV6-5 and TRBJ2-7, with 9 bases identical to TRBD1. CDR3 length: 14 amino acids. Germline loops: CDR1 MNHEY, CDR2 SVGAGI. The V segment lost 6 bases and the J segment 8 bases; nucleotides outside the gene matches: 11. The CDR3 DNA reads TGTGCCAGCAGGCCGCCGGGACAGGGCGGTAAGCAGTACTTC. Its translation: CASRPPGQGGKQYF.

V usage is TRBV19 and J usage is TRBJ1-6, with D possibly TRBD1 on 5 matching bases. Trimming took 0 bases from V and 8 from J, leaving 8 bases between them. The CDR3 sequence is 14 residues long. Germline V CDR1 and CDR2: LNHDA, SQIVND (reference sequence). Written as DNA, the CDR3 is TGTGCCAGTAGTATAGAGGGACTGGATTCACCCCTCCACTTT. It translates to CASSIEGLDSPLHF. The full variable domain, in which reference TRBV19 and TRBJ1-6 provide the parts outside the CDR3, is DGGITQSPKYLFRKEGQNVTLSCEQNLNHDAMYWYRQDPGQGLRLIYYSQIVNDFQKGDIAEGYSVSREKKESFPLTVTSAQKNPTAFYLCASSIEGLDSPLHFGNGTRLTVT.

This clone was seen only a few times. Other DNA sequences in this sample translate to the same CDR3. J is TRBJ1-3 and V is TRBV5-1; TRBD1 might be the D (5 bases). Germline V gene data show CDR1 as SGHRS and CDR2 as YFSETQ. The CDR3 loop spans 15 amino acids. The ends were cut back, 3 bases at V and 0 bases at J, with 10 bases in the middle. The CDR3 DNA reads TGCGCCAGCAGCTGGGACTCGAGCTCTGGAAACACCATATATTTT. It codes for CASSWDSSSGNTIYF.

The CDR3 reads CASSQAPLTSGAAYNEQFF. CDR3 in DNA: TGCGCCAGCAGCCAAGCGCCCCTGACTAGCGGGGCCGCCTACAATGAGCAGTTCTTC. V usage is TRBV4-1 and J usage is TRBJ2-1; 11 positions agree with TRBD2. The CDR3 length is 19 residues. Trimming at V came to 1 base and at J to 2 bases, leaving 10 bases not matched to a gene. Germline CDR1 reads MGHRA; CDR2 reads YSYEKL.

The chain couples TRBV7-9 to TRBJ2-5; tentatively, D is TRBD2 (6 bases). The CDR3 totals 14 residues. The germline V gene has CDR1 SEHNR and CDR2 FQNEAQ (reference sequence). V was cut by 5 bases and J by 11 bases, with 21 bases left in between. Here the CDR3 reads CASSQTLNRDLQYF. Here the CDR3 DNA reads TGTGCCAGCAGCCAAACTTTGAACCGGGACTTGCAGTACTTC.

This chain links TRBV5-1 with TRBJ2-5, with D perhaps TRBD1 (8 bases). Germline CDR1 and CDR2: SGHRS and YFSETQ. CDR3 length: 15 residues. Trimming removed 1 base at V and 3 bases at J, with 13 bases between. CDR3 nucleotides: TGCGCCAGCAGCTTGAATACAGGGGGGGAAGAGACCCAGTACTTC. It is translated as CASSLNTGGEETQYF.

This sequence joins TRBV2 and TRBJ2-7; D may be TRBD2 (5 bases). There are 16 residues in the CDR3. CDR1 is SNHLY and CDR2 is FYNNEI in the germline V gene. V was clipped by 0 bases and J by 0 bases, with 12 bases between them. The CDR3 region is CASSEAQAVTSYEQYF. The CDR3 bases are TGTGCCAGCAGTGAAGCGCAAGCGGTGACCTCCTACGAGCAGTACTTC.

The chain is built from TRBV5-1 and TRBJ2-3; no clear D. The CDR3 extends over 12 amino acids. Trimming stripped 3 bases from V and 3 bases from J, with 5 bases between. The V gene's germline CDR1 is SGHRS and CDR2 YFSETQ. The CDR3 DNA is TGCGCCAGCAGCTCTAATACAGATACGCAGTATTTT. This sequence encodes CASSSNTDTQYF.

The chain has TRBV23-1 and TRBJ2-1, with 8 bases fitting TRBD1. TRBV23-1 qualifies as an ORF whose function is uncertain. The ends lost 5 bases at V and 7 bases at J; junction bases unmatched: 10. This CDR3 comprises 15 residues. The CDR3 nucleotides are TGCGCCAGCAGTTGGGACAGGTCGAATTTTAATGAGCAGTTCTTC. Translating gives CASSWDRSNFNEQFF.

This chain joins TRBV7-3 and TRBJ2-7; unclear D gene. Germline assignment: CDR1 SGHTA and CDR2 FQGTGA. The germline V and J ends were trimmed by 3 bases and 3 bases, with 9 bases remaining between them. This CDR3 has 13 amino acids. This chain's CDR3 is CASSFNPGYEQYF. The CDR3 DNA reads TGTGCCAGCAGCTTCAACCCCGGCTACGAGCAGTACTTC.

This clone was observed once. V usage is TRBV11-2 and J usage is TRBJ1-2; maybe TRBD1 (6 bases). V lost 3 bases and J lost 8, with 10 bases in between. Germline loops: CDR1 SGHAT, CDR2 FQNNGV. This CDR3 is built from 12 residues. The CDR3 bases are TGTGCCAGCAGCTTCAACAGGGTGGGCTACACCTTC. Protein sequence: CASSFNRVGYTF. Full variable domain (missing parts from reference TRBV11-2 and TRBJ1-2): EAGVAQSPRYKIIEKRQSVAFWCNPISGHATLYWYQQILGQGPKLLIQFQNNGVVDDSQLPKDRFSAERLKGVDSTLKIQPAKLEDSAVYLCASSFNRVGYTFGSGTRLTVV.

This clone was found once. The CDR3 DNA follows: TGTGCCTGGAGTATCGGGACAGGGGAAGAGACCCAGTACTTC. Translation gives CAWSIGTGEETQYF. This sequence joins TRBV30 and TRBJ2-5; 10 bases match TRBD1. This CDR3 is built from 14 residues. Per the germline V gene, CDR1 is GTSNPN and CDR2 is SVGIG (reference sequence). J was trimmed by 3 bases and V by 2 bases; bases with no gene match: 3.

The chain employs TRBV7-2 and TRBJ2-5, with D unresolved. V was cut by 2 bases and J by 5 bases, with 9 bases left in between. This CDR3 has 13 residues. CDR1 is SGHTA and CDR2 is FQGNSA in the germline V gene. CDR3 DNA: TGTGCCAGCAGCTTAACGCGGCGTGAGACCCAGTACTTC. Its protein product is CASSLTRRETQYF.

The chain joins TRBV4-1 to TRBJ2-7; D is uncertain. V lost 6 bases and J lost 0, with 15 bases in between. Germline assignment: CDR1 MGHRA and CDR2 YSYEKL. The CDR3 length is 15 residues. In DNA form, the CDR3 reads TGCGCCAGCAGAGTAAACGGAGTCAGCTCCTACGAGCAGTACTTC. Translated, it gives CASRVNGVSSYEQYF.